The 27 T cell receptor beta chains reported below all come from one sample, sequenced in a study of identical twins (dated by TCRdb to about 2016). Receptor amplification or capture employed 5' RACE. Instrument on record: Illumina HiSeq 2000. TCRdb passed the public sequencing reads through fastp at Q25 and MiXCR, retaining productive beta sequences. When rows share a CDR3 protein, they turn into one entry using the most common DNA and genes. The sample includes roughly 240,000 distinct CDR3 sequences, with 7.5% observed a single time. The ten largest make up 5% to 6% of the sample. These data also formed part of another study, on yellow fever vaccine responses in identical twins.

Sequenced sample: CD8+ T cells sorted from blood. These receptors were obtained from a woman in her late teens or twenties in good health.

A few counts support this clonotype. The CDR3 DNA sequence: TGTGCCAGCAGTGAAACCCGGACACGAACAGATACGCAGTATTTT. It codes for CASSETRTRTDTQYF. J is TRBJ2-3 and V is TRBV6-1; D possibly corresponds to TRBD1 (5 bases). V was pared by 2 bases and J by 3 bases, with 12 bases between. This CDR3 is built from 15 residues. Per germline, CDR1 MNHNS and CDR2 SASEGT.

This clonotype was recorded at least ten times. The V and J genes are TRBV9 and TRBJ2-1, with TRBD2 as a possible D gene (5 bases). Looked up from germline, CDR1 is SGDLS and CDR2 is YYNGEE. This CDR3 has 15 residues. V shed 0 bases and J shed 7 bases, with 14 bases lying between them. The CDR3 protein is CASSVEWAGGNEQFF. The CDR3 nucleotides are TGTGCCAGCAGCGTAGAATGGGCGGGCGGGAATGAGCAGTTCTTC.

The chain recombines TRBV7-7 with TRBJ2-5, with TRBD1 as a possible D gene (6 bases). The CDR3 runs to 13 residues. Per the germline V gene, CDR1 is SSHAT and CDR2 is FNYEAQ (reference sequence). V was pared by 4 bases and J by 5 bases, with 11 bases between. The CDR3 is CASSYRVEETQYF. CDR3 coding DNA: TGTGCCAGCAGCTACAGGGTCGAGGAGACCCAGTACTTC.

This clonotype was observed at least ten times. V is TRBV25-1 and J is TRBJ2-3; 8 bases align to TRBD2. The CDR3 extends over 15 amino acids. With 1 base clipped from V and 6 bases from J, the junction kept 6 bases outside the gene matches. CDR1 is MGHDK and CDR2 is SYGVNS in the germline V gene. DNA for the CDR3: TGTGCCAGCAGTGAATGGGACTCGGGGGGGGATACGCAGTATTTT. Encoded protein: CASSEWDSGGDTQYF.

This clonotype has at least ten counts. The chain uses TRBV7-9 and TRBJ1-4, with unresolved D. Germline values: CDR1 SEHNR, CDR2 FQNEAQ (reference sequence). Trimming pared 4 bases from V and 5 bases from J, leaving 14 bases between. The CDR3 sequence is 15 residues long. CDR3 in DNA: TGTGCCAGCAGCTATACGGAGGGAACGAATGAAAAACTGTTTTTT. Encoded protein: CASSYTEGTNEKLFF. Full variable domain (missing parts from reference TRBV7-9 and TRBJ1-4): DTGVSQNPRHKITKRGQNVTFRCDPISEHNRLYWYRQTLGQGPEFLTYFQNEAQLEKSRLLSDRFSAERPKGSFSTLEIQRTEQGDSAMYLCASSYTEGTNEKLFFGSGTQLSVL.

This clonotype was seen a few times. The V gene is TRBV9, the J gene TRBJ2-3; D perhaps matches TRBD2 (6 bases). Germline CDR1 is SGDLS and CDR2 is YYNGEE. The CDR3 runs to 15 residues. V gave up 4 bases and J gave up 0 bases, with 12 bases separating them. The CDR3 here is CASSPRELSTDTQYF. CDR3 DNA sequence: TGTGCCAGCAGCCCACGGGAGTTAAGCACAGATACGCAGTATTTT.

In this sample, this clonotype turned up a few times. The rearrangement uses TRBV7-2 and TRBJ1-2; D gene unclear. V lost 3 bases to trimming and J lost 2 bases, with 13 bases between them. CDR3 length equals 15 residues. CDR1 SGHTA and CDR2 FQGNSA come from the germline V gene. The CDR3 spells CASSFGGSANYGYTF. The CDR3 bases are TGTGCCAGCAGCTTCGGAGGTTCGGCAAACTATGGCTACACCTTC.

This clonotype was detected many times. This rearrangement joins TRBV2 to TRBJ1-6, with TRBD1 as a possible D gene (6 bases). The CDR3 loop spans 14 amino acids. V lost 2 bases to trimming and J lost 9 bases, with 11 bases between them. Germline CDR1 is SNHLY and CDR2 is FYNNEI. The CDR3 sequence: CASSEPGQASPLHF. DNA of the CDR3: TGTGCCAGCAGTGAACCGGGACAAGCTTCACCCCTCCACTTT.

This rearrangement joins TRBV5-1 to TRBJ1-1; D uncertain. This CDR3 comprises 14 residues. The germline V and J ends were trimmed by 7 bases and 3 bases, with 16 bases remaining between them. Germline CDR1 is SGHRS and CDR2 is YFSETQ. The CDR3 coding sequence is TGCGCCAGCCACCTGGGGTCCGGGTACACTGAAGCTTTCTTT. The encoded protein is CASHLGSGYTEAFF. Drawing the rest from reference TRBV5-1 and TRBJ1-1, the complete variable domain is KAGVTQTPRYLIKTRGQQVTLSCSPISGHRSVSWYQQTPGQGLQFLFEYFSETQRNKGNFPGRFSGRQFSNSRSEMNVSTLELGDSALYLCASHLGSGYTEAFFGQGTRLTVV.

The table lists this clonotype with a few counts. V gene TRBV21-1 combines with J gene TRBJ2-7; TRBD1 was called by the table and not checked on the DNA. TRBV21-1 is marked as a pseudogene. CDR3 size: 16 residues. Here the CDR3 reads CASSNNRDRSSYEQYV. The CDR3 DNA sequence: TGTGCCAGCAGCAACAACCGGGACAGGAGCTCCTACGAGCAGTACGTC.

There are a few counts of this clonotype. The rearrangement joins TRBV29-1 to TRBJ2-1; a possible D gene is TRBD2 (6 bases). The CDR3 runs 16 residues. Germline CDR1 reads SQVTM; CDR2 reads ANQGSEA. Deletions cut 1 base from V and 0 bases from J, with 13 bases between. CDR3 sequence reads: CSVEGLVGGSYNEQFF. The DNA for the CDR3 is TGCAGCGTTGAAGGACTAGTGGGGGGCTCCTACAATGAGCAGTTCTTC.

This chain uses TRBV29-1 with TRBJ2-1; 14 bases are a match to TRBD2. Germline V gene lookup returns CDR1 SQVTM and CDR2 ANQGSEA. This CDR3 contains 16 residues. Trimming took 6 bases from V and 4 from J; bases not matched to a gene: 8. The CDR3 spells CSVAPGTSGRYNEQFF. CDR3 in DNA: TGCAGCGTCGCACCCGGGACTAGCGGGAGATACAATGAGCAGTTCTTC.

This clonotype was recorded a few times. The chain employs TRBV11-2 and TRBJ1-6; D gene unclear. V shed 1 base and J shed 16 bases, with 11 bases lying between them. Germline V gives CDR1 SGHAT, CDR2 FQNNGV. The length of the CDR3 is 12 residues. The CDR3 protein is CASSLVVGFLHF. Written as DNA, the CDR3 is TGTGCCAGCAGCTTAGTGGTGGGTTTTCTCCACTTT.

This chain uses TRBV20-1 with TRBJ1-5; possible D gene TRBD1, 5 bases. The CDR3 sequence is 14 residues long. CDR1 DFQATT and CDR2 SNEGSKA come from the germline V gene (reference sequence). V was trimmed by 3 bases and J by 5 bases, leaving 14 bases between them. CDR3 protein: CSASLDWGDQPQHF. The CDR3, as DNA: TGCAGTGCTAGCCTAGACTGGGGGGATCAGCCCCAGCATTTT.

Only a few counts were recorded for this clonotype. The chain combines TRBV28 with TRBJ1-6; a possible D gene is TRBD1 (6 bases). The V end lost 1 base, the J end lost 7 bases, and 11 bases lay between the germline ends. The CDR3 spans 15 residues. Germline-derived CDR1 and CDR2 are MDHEN and SYDVKM. The DNA for the CDR3 is TGTGCCAGCAGTTTATTACGAGGGGGGAATTCACCCCTCCACTTT. Translation gives CASSLLRGGNSPLHF.

The chain couples TRBV24-1 to TRBJ2-1, with 10 bases that match TRBD1. V dropped 4 bases and J dropped 10; count of bases not matched to a gene: 12. The V gene's germline CDR1 is KGHDR and CDR2 SFDVKD. The CDR3 totals 16 residues. CDR3 protein: CATSETDRGPSGEQFF. CDR3 nucleotide sequence: TGTGCCACCAGTGAGACAGACAGGGGGCCTTCCGGGGAGCAGTTCTTC.

This clonotype was observed a handful of times. Germline is not matched at one junction end, which may reflect a read error. The chain has TRBV28 and TRBJ1-1; 10 positions agree with TRBD1. The CDR3 sequence is 15 residues long. Germline V gene data show CDR1 as MDHEN and CDR2 as SYDVKM. The CDR3 spells CASSLDRGWGTEGFF. The CDR3 coding sequence is TGTGCCAGCAGTTTGGACAGGGGGTGGGGGACTGAAGGTTTCTTT.

This clonotype was seen many times. This sequence joins TRBV5-6 and TRBJ2-2; D ambiguous. The CDR3 sequence is 13 residues long. Germline CDR1 and CDR2: SGHDT and YYEEEE. Trimming cost V 5 bases and J 1 base, with 6 bases left between them. The CDR3 DNA reads TGTGCCAGCAGTATCGGGAACACCGGGGAGCTGTTTTTT. The encoded protein is CASSIGNTGELFF.

In its sample, this clonotype was seen a few times. The genes are TRBV20-1 and TRBJ1-2; the D gene is possibly TRBD1 (5 bases). Germline values: CDR1 DFQATT, CDR2 SNEGSKA (reference sequence). The CDR3 is made up of 13 amino acids. Trimming cost V 5 bases and J 2 bases, with 12 bases left between them. The CDR3 reads CSADGGINYGYTF. CDR3 bases: TGCAGTGCTGATGGGGGGATCAACTATGGCTACACCTTC.

This clonotype was detected ten times or more. Written as DNA, the CDR3 is TGTGCCAGCAGCAAAATACCGGGACTAGCGGGAGTCGAGCAGTACTTC. The encoded protein is CASSKIPGLAGVEQYF. The genes are TRBV7-6 and TRBJ2-7; TRBD2 matches 14 bases. This CDR3 has 16 amino acids. From germline, CDR1 is SGHVS and CDR2 FNYEAQ. J was trimmed by 6 bases and V by 5 bases; bases with no gene match: 9.

This clonotype was counted only a few times. The chain employs TRBV7-7 and TRBJ2-7; 7 bases map to TRBD2. Germline lookup yields CDR1 SSHAT and CDR2 FNYEAQ (reference sequence). The CDR3 loop spans 14 amino acids. J was trimmed by 7 bases and V by 5 bases; bases with no gene match: 11. The CDR3 region has the DNA TGTGCCAGCAGCCCTAGCGGAGTGGGTGTGGAGCAGTACTTC. Translated: CASSPSGVGVEQYF.

This clonotype has only a few counts. This chain joins TRBV5-5 and TRBJ1-2; D uncertain. Germline loops: CDR1 SGHKS, CDR2 YYEKEE (reference sequence). This CDR3 is built from 14 residues. The V and J ends lost 0 bases and 8 bases respectively, with 14 bases between them. CDR3 bases: TGTGCCAGCAGCTTGGCCATGGGAGATGGAGGCTACACCTTC. This codes for CASSLAMGDGGYTF. Full variable domain (rest looked up from reference TRBV5-5 and TRBJ1-2): DAGVTQSPTHLIKTRGQQVTLRCSPISGHKSVSWYQQVLGQGPQFIFQYYEKEERGRGNFPDRFSARQFPNYSSELNVNALLLGDSALYLCASSLAMGDGGYTFGSGTRLTVV.

This clonotype was observed a few times. The genes are TRBV20-1 and TRBJ1-2, with 8 bases lining up with TRBD1. Looked up from germline, CDR1 is DFQATT and CDR2 is SNEGSKA (reference sequence). CDR3 length: 16 residues. Trimming at V came to 0 bases and at J to 2 bases, leaving 8 bases not matched to a gene. DNA for the CDR3: TGCAGTGCTAGAGATCCGAGACAGGGGCTAAACTATGGCTACACCTTC. Translated, it gives CSARDPRQGLNYGYTF.

The chain has TRBV7-9 and TRBJ2-1; TRBD2 might be the D (6 bases). Germline CDR1 is SEHNR and CDR2 is FQNEAQ (reference sequence). Deletions cut 4 bases from V and 3 bases from J, with 10 bases between. This CDR3 is 14 amino acids long. This CDR3 is CASSSIADYNEQFF. Written as DNA, the CDR3 is TGTGCCAGCAGCTCAATAGCGGACTACAATGAGCAGTTCTTC.

The sample holds many counts of this clonotype. The chain is built from TRBV2 and TRBJ2-1, with TRBD2 matching 8 bases. CDR1 is SNHLY, CDR2 FYNNEI, per germline. This CDR3 is built from 13 residues. V trimming: 7 bases; J trimming: 4 bases; junction bases outside the gene matches: 3. In nucleotides, the CDR3 is TGTGCCAGCAACAGCGGGAGTTACAATGAGCAGTTCTTC. It codes for CASNSGSYNEQFF.

The rearrangement uses TRBV5-4 and TRBJ2-7, with a possible D match to TRBD2 (5 bases). V was cut by 2 bases and J by 0 bases, with 18 bases left in between. Per the germline V gene, CDR1 is SGHNT and CDR2 is YYREEE (reference sequence). This CDR3 is 17 amino acids long. The CDR3 coding sequence is TGTGCCAGCAGCTTATCGGGAATCGCTCCCAGCTCCTACGAGCAGTACTTC. Its translation is CASSLSGIAPSSYEQYF.

The CDR3 is CASSELLDSSYEQYV. The CDR3 nucleotides are TGTGCCAGCAGTGAACTTCTAGACAGCTCCTACGAGCAGTACGTC. The chain is built from TRBV6-1 and TRBJ2-7; the D gene is possibly TRBD1 (5 bases). Trimming cost V 2 bases and J 0 bases, with 11 bases left between them. Germline assignment: CDR1 MNHNS and CDR2 SASEGT. The CDR3 has 15 amino acids.